These 17 T cell receptor beta chains share one sample of origin, sequenced in a study of blood T cell repertoires in COVID-19. The method was immunoSEQ multiplex PCR; TCRdb's version includes in-frame clones alone and lacks a portion of them. The sample contains some 230,000 clones, about four fifths of which appear only once. Sequenced sample: PBMCs or T cells enriched from blood (not recorded which). These receptors were taken from a middle-aged woman with acute COVID-19.

On this clone: The same CDR3 can be traced to other DNA sequences in this sample. The rearrangement uses TRBV15 and TRBJ2-5, with D uncertain. Per germline, CDR1 LNHNV and CDR2 YYDKDF (reference sequence). The CDR3 is made up of 13 amino acids. Trimming shortened V by 0 bases and J by 1 base, and 3 bases separated the two germline ends. The CDR3 spells CATSRDSQETQYF. In DNA form, the CDR3 reads TGTGCCACCAGCAGAGACAGCCAAGAGACCCAGTACTTC.

The chain uses TRBV15 and TRBJ1-1, with 7 bases aligning to TRBD1. The V gene's germline CDR1 is LNHNV and CDR2 YYDKDF (reference sequence). This CDR3 has 14 residues. The V and J ends lost 3 bases and 2 bases, in that order; junction bases with no gene match: 3. CDR3 coding DNA: TGTGCCACCAGCAGGGCAGGGGGAAACACTGAAGCTTTCTTT. It encodes CATSRAGGNTEAFF.

The chain carries TRBV5-1 and TRBJ1-2, with 7 bases identical to TRBD1. Trimming at V came to 3 bases and at J to 7 bases, leaving 6 bases not matched to a gene. The CDR3 consists of 13 residues. From germline, CDR1 is SGHRS and CDR2 YFSETQ. The CDR3 DNA reads TGCGCCAGCAGCTCTGGGGACAGCTCTGGCTACACCTTC. This codes for CASSSGDSSGYTF.

The chain joins TRBV5-4 to TRBJ2-3; possibly TRBD2 for D (5 bases). The germline V and J ends were trimmed by 4 bases and 2 bases, with 11 bases remaining between them. Germline CDR1 reads SGHNT; CDR2 reads YYREEE (reference sequence). The CDR3 sequence is 14 residues long. The CDR3 reads CASSRDPFTDTQYF. Here the CDR3 DNA reads TGTGCCAGCAGCCGGGATCCTTTCACAGATACGCAGTATTTT.

The rearrangement links TRBV28 to TRBJ1-1; D remains ambiguous. Germline CDR1 MDHEN, CDR2 SYDVKM. The CDR3 totals 14 residues. The V gene lost 3 bases and the J gene lost 5 bases, with 13 bases spanning the gap. The DNA of the CDR3 is TGTGCCAGCAGTTTTGAGGAGCGGAGAACTGAAGCTTTCTTT. Its protein product is CASSFEERRTEAFF.

CDR3 bases: TGTGCCAGCTGCTACGGACACTCCGGCAACACTAATGAAAAACTGTTTTTT. It is translated as CASCYGHSGNTNEKLFF. This chain uses TRBV2 with TRBJ1-4, with TRBD1 as a possible D gene (5 bases). The V and J ends lost 8 bases and 2 bases respectively, with 21 bases between them. The length of the CDR3 is 17 residues. Germline loops: CDR1 SNHLY, CDR2 FYNNEI.

The J gene is TRBJ2-1, the V gene TRBV5-1; 9 bases align to TRBD1. The V and J ends lost 4 bases and 5 bases, in that order; junction bases with no gene match: 7. This CDR3 comprises 15 residues. Germline CDR1 SGHRS, CDR2 YFSETQ. CDR3 sequence reads: CASSDTDRGHNEQFF. As DNA, the CDR3 is TGCGCCAGCAGCGACACGGACAGGGGTCACAATGAGCAGTTCTTC.

This rearrangement joins TRBV3-1 (or the pseudogene TRBV3-2) to TRBJ1-5; D gene unclear. The CDR3 is 17 amino acids. The germline V and J ends were trimmed by 0 bases and 0 bases, with 12 bases remaining between them. Germline V CDR1 and CDR2: LGHDT, YNNKEL (reference sequence). CDR3 nucleotides: TGTGCCAGCAGCCAAGAGGGCACACCTTATAGCAATCAGCCCCAGCATTTT. Translation: CASSQEGTPYSNQPQHF.

The chain recombines TRBV7-2 with TRBJ1-1; the match to TRBD1 covers 7 bases. The germline CDR1 and CDR2 sequences are SGHTA and FQGNSA. The CDR3 spans 14 residues. Unmatched junction bases numbered 6, after V lost 4 bases and J lost 4 bases. CDR3 residues: CASSSQGQGTEAFF. CDR3 in DNA: TGTGCCAGCAGCTCACAGGGGCAGGGCACTGAAGCTTTCTTT.

This clone was detected only a few times. The gene calls are TRBV7-9 and TRBJ1-1; a possible D gene is TRBD1 (6 bases). Germline values: CDR1 SEHNR, CDR2 FQNEAQ (reference sequence). Trimming left V 7 bases short and J 2 bases short, with 17 bases between. The CDR3 is 15 amino acids. CDR3 sequence (DNA): TGTGCCAGCACCCAACAGGGATCGACAAACACTGAAGCTTTCTTT. It codes for CASTQQGSTNTEAFF.

J is TRBJ1-1 and V is TRBV7-3; a possible D gene is TRBD1 (5 bases). Germline lookup yields CDR1 SGHTA and CDR2 FQGTGA. Trimming stripped 3 bases from V and 4 bases from J, with 9 bases between. The CDR3 sequence is 13 residues long. In DNA, the CDR3 is TGTGCCAGCAGCTTTAAGGGGCTCACTGAAGCTTTCTTT. It translates to CASSFKGLTEAFF. Full variable domain (rest looked up from reference TRBV7-3 and TRBJ1-1): GAGVSQTPSNKVTEKGKYVELRCDPISGHTALYWYRQSLGQGPEFLIYFQGTGAADDSGLPNDRFFAVRPEGSVSTLKIQRTERGDSAVYLCASSFKGLTEAFFGQGTRLTVV.

This clone was recorded a few times. The V and J genes are TRBV2 and TRBJ1-5; the match to TRBD1 covers 12 bases. The V segment lost 6 bases and the J segment 6 bases; nucleotides outside the gene matches: 0. The CDR3 totals 13 residues. Germline-derived CDR1 and CDR2 are SNHLY and FYNNEI. CDR3 coding DNA: TGTGCCAGCAGGGGACAGGGGGCTCAGCCCCAGCATTTT. Its protein product is CASRGQGAQPQHF.

The chain uses TRBV11-2 and TRBJ2-5, with 11 nucleotides matching TRBD2. After removal of 3 bases from V and 1 base from J, the junction contained 10 bases not matched to a gene. The CDR3 is made up of 18 amino acids. Germline V gives CDR1 SGHAT, CDR2 FQNNGV. The DNA for the CDR3 is TGTGCCAGCAGCTTTCCTAGCGGGGGGCCGACCCCCCAAGAGACCCAGTACTTC. Its protein is CASSFPSGGPTPQETQYF.

This clone was seen only a few times. The V call is TRBV27, the J call TRBJ2-1; D perhaps matches TRBD2 (7 bases). Germline values: CDR1 MNHEY, CDR2 SMNVEV (reference sequence). The CDR3 contains 15 residues. Trimming pared 1 base from V and 7 bases from J, leaving 14 bases between. In DNA, the CDR3 is TGTGCCAGCAGTTTATGGGGGGGCGAGGTGAATGAGCAGTTCTTC. Its translation: CASSLWGGEVNEQFF.

The chain recombines TRBV11-2 with TRBJ1-2; a possible D gene is TRBD1 (5 bases). Trimming took 4 bases from V and 7 from J, leaving 19 bases between them. The CDR3 is 15 amino acids. Germline CDR1 and CDR2: SGHAT and FQNNGV. The CDR3 coding sequence is TGTGCCAGCAGCTCTATGATCGTGGGGGGTTCTGGCTACACCTTC. Residues: CASSSMIVGGSGYTF.

This clone was counted once. The J gene is TRBJ1-4, the V gene TRBV6-1; the D gene is possibly TRBD1 (6 bases). V was trimmed by 1 base and J by 8 bases, leaving 14 bases between them. Per germline, CDR1 MNHNS and CDR2 SASEGT. The CDR3 length is 15 residues. CDR3 loop: CASSEDRVVWEKLFF. CDR3 bases: TGTGCCAGCAGTGAAGACAGGGTAGTTTGGGAAAAACTGTTTTTT.

The rearrangement links TRBV14 to TRBJ1-1; D may be TRBD1 (5 bases). CDR3 length equals 14 residues. Germline CDR1 reads SGHDN; CDR2 reads FVKESK. Trimming took 4 bases from V and 5 from J, leaving 14 bases between them. The CDR3 loop reads CASSRAQGGTEAFF. As DNA, the CDR3 is TGTGCCAGCAGCCGCGCGCAGGGTGGGACTGAAGCTTTCTTT.